A single sample gave rise to the 25 T cell receptor beta chains below, sequenced in a study of blood T cell repertoires in COVID-19. Clones were sequenced by immunoSEQ multiplex PCR, and TCRdb holds only the in-frame ones, with some missing. The sample yields tens of thousands of clones, roughly 89% seen once. Sequenced sample: peripheral blood. These receptors all come from a woman aged 60-75 years with COVID-19, enrolled during active disease.

This chain links TRBV29-1 with TRBJ2-1; the match to TRBD2 covers 14 bases. J was trimmed by 10 bases and V by 7 bases; bases with no gene match: 6. Germline V lookup: CDR1 SQVTM, CDR2 ANQGSEA. This CDR3 has 13 residues. This chain's CDR3 is CSGDGLAGGEQFF. The CDR3 nucleotides are TGCAGCGGCGACGGACTAGCGGGAGGAGAGCAGTTCTTC.

The CDR3 nucleotides are TGTGCCTGGAACAGGGGGACCATGAACACTGAAGCTTTCTTT. Its protein product is CAWNRGTMNTEAFF. The chain carries TRBV30 and TRBJ1-1; 8 bases are shared with TRBD1. Germline CDR1 is GTSNPN and CDR2 is SVGIG (reference sequence). Trimming at V came to 4 bases and at J to 0 bases, leaving 4 bases not matched to a gene. The CDR3 sequence is 14 residues long.

This rearrangement joins TRBV11-2 to TRBJ2-5; D may be TRBD1 (6 bases). Germline-derived CDR1 and CDR2 are SGHAT and FQNNGV. The V and J ends lost 0 bases and 7 bases respectively, with 15 bases between them. This CDR3 is built from 15 residues. This CDR3 reads CASSLDRLGAGTQYF. CDR3 DNA sequence: TGTGCCAGCAGCTTAGATAGGCTGGGGGCAGGGACCCAGTACTTC.

The rearrangement links TRBV9 to TRBJ2-1; D gene ambiguous. The CDR3 runs 13 residues. Germline V gene lookup returns CDR1 SGDLS and CDR2 YYNGEE. Trimming took 0 bases from V and 9 from J, leaving 10 bases between them. In nucleotides, the CDR3 is TGTGCCAGCAGCGTAGCTGAGGAGAGTGAGCAGTTCTTC. This gives the protein CASSVAEESEQFF.

The chain combines TRBV28 with TRBJ2-5; D might be TRBD1 (5 bases). CDR3 length: 15 residues. V was cut by 5 bases and J by 3 bases, with 16 bases left in between. The V gene's germline CDR1 is MDHEN and CDR2 SYDVKM. The CDR3 region has the DNA TGTGCCAGCAGTCCAATGCATGGGGCGGAAGAGACCCAGTACTTC. It encodes CASSPMHGAEETQYF.

This clone has just one count. The rearrangement links TRBV18 to TRBJ1-1, with 9 bases fitting TRBD1. J was trimmed by 3 bases and V by 2 bases; bases with no gene match: 4. This CDR3 spans 15 amino acids. CDR1 and CDR2 from the germline V gene are KGHSH and LQKENI. The CDR3 DNA reads TGTGCCAGCTCACCAAGAGACAGGGGGGACACTGAAGCTTTCTTT. Translated, it gives CASSPRDRGDTEAFF.

CDR3 amino acids: CASSLENGEKLFF. The CDR3 DNA sequence: TGTGCCAGCAGTTTGGAAAACGGGGAAAAACTGTTTTTT. The V call is TRBV12-3 or TRBV12-4, the J call TRBJ1-4; D gene uncertain. The ends were cut back, 3 bases at V and 8 bases at J, with 10 bases in the middle. The CDR3 runs 13 residues.

The chain recombines TRBV27 with TRBJ2-7; 8 bases match TRBD1. Germline CDR1 is MNHEY and CDR2 is SMNVEV (reference sequence). The V and J ends lost 0 bases and 3 bases, in that order; junction bases with no gene match: 4. This CDR3 is 15 amino acids long. The CDR3 region is CASSLSNRGFYEQYF. CDR3 in DNA: TGTGCCAGCAGTTTATCGAACAGGGGGTTCTACGAGCAGTACTTC.

Only one count was recorded for this clone. The V and J genes are TRBV11-3 and TRBJ1-4; D is possibly TRBD1 (5 bases). Germline loops: CDR1 SGHNT, CDR2 YENEEA. The V end was cut by 1 base, the J end by 10 bases, with 16 bases between. The CDR3 has 15 amino acids. The CDR3 DNA reads TGTGCCAGCAGCTTAGGTCAGGGCCATCACCCAAAACTGTTTTTT. Its translation: CASSLGQGHHPKLFF. The full variable domain, completed using reference TRBV11-3 and TRBJ1-4, is EAGVVQSPRYKIIEKKQPVAFWCNPISGHNTLYWYLQNLGQGPELLIRYENEEAVDDSQLPKDRFSAERLKGVDSTLKIQPAELGDSAVYLCASSLGQGHHPKLFFGSGTQLSVL.

The rearrangement links TRBV12-3 or TRBV12-4 to TRBJ2-1; D uncertain. Trimming removed 6 bases at V and 4 bases at J, with 7 bases between. The CDR3 spans 12 residues. The CDR3, as DNA: TGTGCCAGCAGCCCCCAGTACAATGAGCAGTTCTTC. Its translation is CASSPQYNEQFF.

The rearrangement uses TRBV6-5 and TRBJ2-7; 10 nucleotides agree with TRBD2. Germline values: CDR1 MNHEY, CDR2 SVGAGI. CDR3 size: 14 residues. The junction had 6 bases not matched to a gene; V was cut back by 6 bases and J by 4 bases. The CDR3 reads CASRIPGLAYEQYF. CDR3 DNA: TGTGCCAGCAGGATCCCGGGACTAGCGTACGAGCAGTACTTC.

The chain links TRBV30 to TRBJ1-2; maybe TRBD1 (6 bases). Trimming stripped 0 bases from V and 3 bases from J, with 14 bases between. The germline V gene encodes CDR1 GTSNPN and CDR2 SVGIG (reference sequence). This CDR3 has 15 residues. The CDR3 nucleotides read TGTGCCTGGAGTGTCGGGGGGGCAGGGGACTATGGCTACACCTTC. This sequence encodes CAWSVGGAGDYGYTF.

The rearrangement joins TRBV6-2 or TRBV6-3 to TRBJ2-2, with D possibly matching TRBD1 (6 bases). The length of the CDR3 is 15 residues. Trimming took 2 bases from V and 6 from J, leaving 13 bases between them. CDR1 is MNHEY and CDR2 is SVGEGT in the germline V gene. This CDR3 is CASSYERRGAGELFF. CDR3 in DNA: TGTGCCAGCAGTTACGAGCGCAGGGGAGCCGGGGAGCTGTTTTTT.

The rearrangement uses TRBV5-1 and TRBJ2-7, with D perhaps TRBD2 (6 bases). The CDR3 loop spans 15 amino acids. Germline V gives CDR1 SGHRS, CDR2 YFSETQ. Trimming cost V 0 bases and J 0 bases, with 10 bases left between them. The CDR3 DNA sequence: TGCGCCAGCAGCTTGGCCGGGACTGCCTCCTACGAGCAGTACTTC. It encodes CASSLAGTASYEQYF.

The V gene is TRBV2, the J gene TRBJ1-2; 10 nucleotides line up with TRBD1. V dropped 11 bases and J dropped 1; count of bases not matched to a gene: 10. Per germline, CDR1 SNHLY and CDR2 FYNNEI. This CDR3 region has 15 residues. DNA of the CDR3: TGTGCCGGATCGACAGGGGGCGATTTTAACTATGGCTACACCTTC. This sequence encodes CAGSTGGDFNYGYTF. Together with reference TRBV2 and TRBJ1-2, the CDR3 gives the full variable domain: EPEVTQTPSHQVTQMGQEVILRCVPISNHLYFYWYRQILGQKVEFLVSFYNNEISEKSEIFDDQFSVERPDGSNFTLKIRSTKLEDSAMYFCAGSTGGDFNYGYTFGSGTRLTVV.

The chain couples TRBV7-2 to TRBJ1-2; TRBD1 aligns across 12 bases. Unmatched junction bases numbered 3, after V lost 6 bases and J lost 7 bases. This CDR3 spans 13 amino acids. Germline V gene sequence: CDR1 SGHTA, CDR2 FQGNSA. The CDR3 sequence is CASRGQGASGYTF. In DNA, the CDR3 is TGTGCCAGCAGGGGACAGGGGGCAAGTGGCTACACCTTC.

This chain links TRBV19 with TRBJ2-3; tentatively, D is TRBD2 (6 bases). This CDR3 is built from 20 residues. Germline V gives CDR1 LNHDA, CDR2 SQIVND (reference sequence). V was shortened by 5 bases and J by 0 bases, with 27 bases between the two germline ends. This CDR3 is CASSRSPSGLSGPSTDTQYF. In DNA, the CDR3 is TGTGCCAGTAGTCGCTCGCCGTCGGGCCTAAGCGGGCCTAGCACAGATACGCAGTATTTT. The full variable domain, in which reference TRBV19 and TRBJ2-3 provide the parts outside the CDR3, is DGGITQSPKYLFRKEGQNVTLSCEQNLNHDAMYWYRQDPGQGLRLIYYSQIVNDFQKGDIAEGYSVSREKKESFPLTVTSAQKNPTAFYLCASSRSPSGLSGPSTDTQYFGPGTRLTVL.

The genes are TRBV30 and TRBJ1-5; D is ambiguous. The CDR3 spans 16 residues. Germline CDR1 and CDR2: GTSNPN and SVGIG (reference sequence). V was cut by 1 base and J by 2 bases, with 15 bases left in between. The CDR3: CAWSAWELEGNQPQHF. The DNA for the CDR3 is TGTGCCTGGAGTGCCTGGGAACTGGAGGGCAATCAGCCCCAGCATTTT.

J is TRBJ2-1 and V is TRBV7-9; 10 positions agree with TRBD2. This CDR3 comprises 18 residues. Germline CDR1 and CDR2: SEHNR and FQNEAQ (reference sequence). With V trimmed by 4 bases and J by 5 bases, 14 bases remained unmatched. This CDR3 is CASSSTLPLAGADNEQFF. In DNA, the CDR3 is TGTGCCAGCAGCTCCACCCTCCCGCTAGCGGGAGCTGACAATGAGCAGTTCTTC.

This chain joins TRBV7-8 and TRBJ1-5; 9 bases agree with TRBD1. CDR1 SGHVS and CDR2 FQNEAQ come from the germline V gene. V dropped 2 bases and J dropped 5; count of bases not matched to a gene: 4. CDR3 length equals 15 residues. The CDR3 DNA follows: TGTGCCAGCAGCTTAACCGGGACAGGGCATCAGCCCCAGCATTTT. This codes for CASSLTGTGHQPQHF.

The V and J genes are TRBV6-4 and TRBJ2-1; a weak D match, TRBD2 (7 bases). CDR3 length: 16 residues. Germline CDR1 is MRHNA and CDR2 is SNTAGT. V was trimmed by 1 base and J by 6 bases, leaving 16 bases between them. CDR3 DNA sequence: TGTGCCAGCAGTGACTTAGGAGGGGGGGCCGTCAATGAGCAGTTCTTC. Its protein is CASSDLGGGAVNEQFF.

This chain connects TRBV5-6 to TRBJ2-7, with D perhaps TRBD1 (7 bases). The CDR3 loop spans 13 amino acids. The V end lost 4 bases, the J end lost 4 bases, and 12 bases lay between the germline ends. Germline CDR1 is SGHDT and CDR2 is YYEEEE. In DNA, the CDR3 is TGTGCCAGCAGCATACAGGGGAGGTACGAGCAGTACTTC. Translating gives CASSIQGRYEQYF. Filled out from reference TRBV5-6 and TRBJ2-7, the complete variable domain reads DAGVTQSPTHLIKTRGQQVTLRCSPKSGHDTVSWYQQALGQGPQFIFQYYEEEERQRGNFPDRFSGHQFPNYSSELNVNALLLGDSALYLCASSIQGRYEQYFGPGTRLTVT.

CDR3 DNA: TGCAGCGTCAACGGTCTGCTATTCCCGGGGAATGAGCAGTTCTTC. The encoded protein is CSVNGLLFPGNEQFF. The chain combines TRBV29-1 with TRBJ2-1; possible D gene TRBD2, 5 bases. In germline, CDR1 is SQVTM, CDR2 ANQGSEA. This CDR3 has 15 residues. Trimming removed 6 bases at V and 7 bases at J, with 22 bases between.

This clone has only a few counts. The chain joins TRBV7-8 to TRBJ1-1, with a possible D match to TRBD1 (5 bases). This CDR3 has 15 amino acids. Germline V gene sequence: CDR1 SGHVS, CDR2 FQNEAQ. V lost 5 bases to trimming and J lost 1 base, with 14 bases between them. DNA of the CDR3: TGTGCCAGCAGCGCACGGACAAGACCGAACACTGAAGCTTTCTTT. As protein: CASSARTRPNTEAFF.

The chain recombines TRBV4-1 with TRBJ2-5; 7 bases match TRBD1. Germline CDR1 is MGHRA and CDR2 is YSYEKL. The J segment lost 2 bases and the V segment lost 3 bases, leaving 9 bases of the junction unmatched. The CDR3 totals 16 residues. CDR3 sequence: CASSQVGTVIQETQYF. CDR3 sequence (DNA): TGCGCCAGCAGCCAGGTCGGGACAGTAATACAAGAGACCCAGTACTTC.